Listed below are T cell receptor beta chains from one sample, sequenced in a study of blood T cells in healthy people across ages. MiXCR was run by TCRdb on the 5' RACE reads, yielding one entry per CDR3 protein. The table records fewer than 1,200,000 distinct CDR3 sequences, roughly a quarter of them present only once. This same sample was also part of a study on T cells of mothers and their children.

Material: blood. The receptors were sampled from a girl aged 2-10 years in good health. Both conserved end residues are part of each CDR3. The D gene is left open where the match is weak. Clone sizes are given selectively: once, few, many, or a class where the clone is expanded.

>few|TRBV5-1|-|TRBJ2-1
CASSHEVLVNEQFF
TGCGCCAGCAGCCATGAGGTTTTGGTGAATGAGCAGTTCTTC
>few|TRBV29-1|-|TRBJ2-4
CSAVRTEKNIQYF
TGCAGCGCCGTTCGGACGGAGAAAAACATTCAGTACTTC
>-|TRBV27|-|TRBJ2-5
CASSFSDTLETQYF
TGTGCCAGCAGTTTTTCGGACACCCTTGAGACCCAGTACTTC
>-|TRBV5-1|TRBD2|TRBJ2-7
CASSLGAGGTYEQYF
TGCGCCAGCAGCTTAGGGGCGGGGGGAACCTACGAGCAGTACTTC
>few|TRBV7-9|TRBD1|TRBJ2-2
CASSATDRGLYTGELFF
TGTGCCAGCAGCGCGACGGACAGGGGGCTTTACACCGGGGAGCTGTTTTTT
>few|TRBV7-9|-|TRBJ1-2
CASSLGDRYGYTF
TGTGCCAGCAGCTTAGGAGATCGGTATGGCTACACCTTC
>-|TRBV29-1|-|TRBJ1-1
CSASWGSTEAFF
TGCAGCGCTTCCTGGGGAAGCACTGAAGCTTTCTTT
>-|TRBV6-1|-|TRBJ2-2
CASSEMTGITGELFF
TGTGCCAGCAGTGAAATGACAGGAATCACCGGGGAGCTGTTTTTT
>-|TRBV2|-|TRBJ1-1
CASVAGDAGTEAFF
TGTGCCAGCGTAGCTGGTGACGCGGGCACTGAAGCTTTCTTT
>-|TRBV6-6|TRBD1|TRBJ1-5
CASSYTGGAGNQPQHF
TGTGCCAGCAGTTATACAGGGGGCGCGGGCAATCAGCCCCAGCATTTT
>many|TRBV5-6|TRBD2|TRBJ2-3
CASSLGLAGPDTQYF
TGTGCCAGCAGCTTGGGACTAGCGGGACCGGATACGCAGTATTTT